The rows below give T cell receptor beta chains drawn from one sample of a study of blood T cells in healthy people across ages. A single record per CDR3 protein comes from TCRdb applying MiXCR to the 5' RACE reads. The table includes 550,000 to 600,000 distinct CDR3 sequences, approximately 30% detected once. Sequencing was performed on blood. Source of these receptors: a woman in her 70s in good health. The CDR3 runs from the conserved cysteine through the conserved F or W. The D gene is left open where the match is weak. Clone size is shown for a subset of rows, as once, few, many or a class of expanded clone.

v_call: TRBV5-1; d_call: NA; j_call: TRBJ2-1; clone_size: NA; cdr3_aa: CASSLLGRENNEQFF; cdr3_nt: TGCGCCAGCAGCCTCCTGGGAAGGGAAAACAATGAGCAGTTCTTC
v_call: TRBV7-9; d_call: NA; j_call: TRBJ1-3; clone_size: NA; cdr3_aa: CASSAREGNTIYF; cdr3_nt: TGTGCCAGCAGCGCCAGGGAAGGAAACACCATATATTTT
v_call: TRBV4-3; d_call: NA; j_call: TRBJ1-5; clone_size: NA; cdr3_aa: CASSLTLVGNQPQHF; cdr3_nt: TGCGCCAGCAGCCTCACTCTAGTGGGGAATCAGCCCCAGCATTTT
v_call: TRBV24-1; d_call: TRBD2; j_call: TRBJ2-3; clone_size: few; cdr3_aa: CATSDPARGVTDTQYF; cdr3_nt: TGTGCCACCAGTGATCCAGCTCGGGGGGTCACAGATACGCAGTATTTT
v_call: TRBV7-2; d_call: NA; j_call: TRBJ2-3; clone_size: few; cdr3_aa: CASSPAIDRTDTQYF; cdr3_nt: TGTGCCAGCAGCCCAGCGATTGATCGCACAGATACGCAGTATTTT
v_call: TRBV29-1; d_call: NA; j_call: TRBJ2-5; clone_size: NA; cdr3_aa: CSVGGGHGSETQYF; cdr3_nt: TGCAGCGTCGGAGGGGGACACGGAAGCGAGACCCAGTACTTC
v_call: TRBV3-1; d_call: TRBD1; j_call: TRBJ1-1; clone_size: few; cdr3_aa: CASSQYTGGAAEAFF; cdr3_nt: TGTGCCAGCAGCCAATACACAGGGGGCGCGGCTGAAGCTTTCTTT
v_call: TRBV5-1; d_call: NA; j_call: TRBJ2-3; clone_size: NA; cdr3_aa: CAGSLAQSTDTQYF; cdr3_nt: TGCGCCGGCAGCTTGGCACAAAGCACAGATACGCAGTATTTT
v_call: TRBV20-1; d_call: NA; j_call: TRBJ2-5; clone_size: few; cdr3_aa: CSAPGTELVTQYF; cdr3_nt: TGCAGTGCTCCAGGGACCGAGTTAGTAACCCAGTACTTC
v_call: TRBV7-9; d_call: NA; j_call: TRBJ2-7; clone_size: few; cdr3_aa: CASSLANYEQYF; cdr3_nt: TGTGCCAGCAGCTTAGCAAACTACGAGCAGTACTTC
v_call: TRBV20-1; d_call: TRBD1; j_call: TRBJ1-1; clone_size: NA; cdr3_aa: CSAKQGARTEAFF; cdr3_nt: TGCAGTGCAAAACAGGGGGCTAGGACTGAAGCTTTCTTT
v_call: TRBV5-1; d_call: NA; j_call: TRBJ1-2; clone_size: few; cdr3_aa: CASRDVDYGYTF; cdr3_nt: TGCGCCAGCAGGGACGTAGATTATGGCTACACCTTC
v_call: TRBV29-1; d_call: NA; j_call: TRBJ2-2; clone_size: NA; cdr3_aa: CSVLPPSGELFF; cdr3_nt: TGCAGCGTTCTCCCGCCTAGTGGGGAGCTGTTTTTT
v_call: TRBV4-1; d_call: NA; j_call: TRBJ2-7; clone_size: few; cdr3_aa: CASSRGARNSYEQYF; cdr3_nt: TGCGCCAGCAGTCGCGGGGCCCGTAACTCCTACGAGCAGTACTTC
v_call: TRBV12-3/TRBV12-4; d_call: NA; j_call: TRBJ1-6; clone_size: NA; cdr3_aa: CASSPGGRTHSPLHF; cdr3_nt: TGTGCCAGCAGCCCGGGGGGCCGGACCCATTCACCCCTCCACTTT
v_call: TRBV5-1; d_call: NA; j_call: TRBJ1-1; clone_size: NA; cdr3_aa: CASSLVGGVPTEAFF; cdr3_nt: TGCGCCAGCAGCTTGGTAGGGGGGGTTCCCACTGAAGCTTTCTTT
v_call: TRBV20-1; d_call: TRBD2; j_call: TRBJ2-5; clone_size: NA; cdr3_aa: CSARTRGGGWETQYF; cdr3_nt: TGCAGTGCTAGAACGCGGGGGGGCGGCTGGGAGACCCAGTACTTC
v_call: TRBV7-2; d_call: NA; j_call: TRBJ1-3; clone_size: few; cdr3_aa: CASSLFDSSGNTIYF; cdr3_nt: TGTGCCAGCAGCTTATTCGACAGCTCTGGAAACACCATATATTTT
v_call: TRBV20-1; d_call: TRBD1; j_call: TRBJ2-7; clone_size: NA; cdr3_aa: CSALPGQGSSYEQYF; cdr3_nt: TGCAGTGCGCTACCGGGACAGGGGAGCTCCTACGAGCAGTACTTC
v_call: TRBV2; d_call: TRBD2; j_call: TRBJ2-3; clone_size: NA; cdr3_aa: CASSGGTSNTQYF; cdr3_nt: TGTGCCAGCAGTGGCGGGACTAGCAATACGCAGTATTTT
v_call: TRBV29-1; d_call: TRBD1; j_call: TRBJ2-5; clone_size: few; cdr3_aa: CSPRTGGETQYF; cdr3_nt: TGCAGCCCCAGGACAGGTGGAGAGACCCAGTACTTC
v_call: TRBV7-7; d_call: NA; j_call: TRBJ2-1; clone_size: NA; cdr3_aa: CASSLGRQLINEQFF; cdr3_nt: TGTGCTAGCAGCTTAGGGCGGCAGCTTATCAATGAGCAGTTCTTC
v_call: TRBV19; d_call: NA; j_call: TRBJ2-2; clone_size: NA; cdr3_aa: CASSIHQWARRRIGELFF; cdr3_nt: TGTGCCAGTAGTATTCATCAATGGGCGAGGAGGAGGATCGGGGAGCTGTTTTTT
v_call: TRBV7-9; d_call: NA; j_call: TRBJ1-2; clone_size: NA; cdr3_aa: CASSLAEGGYGYTF; cdr3_nt: TGTGCCAGCAGCTTAGCGGAAGGGGGCTATGGCTACACCTTC
v_call: TRBV24-1; d_call: TRBD2; j_call: TRBJ2-2; clone_size: NA; cdr3_aa: CATSDAASGPRSTGELFF; cdr3_nt: TGTGCCACCAGTGATGCGGCTAGCGGGCCTAGGAGCACCGGGGAGCTGTTTTTT
v_call: TRBV7-8; d_call: NA; j_call: TRBJ1-5; clone_size: few; cdr3_aa: CASRDGGYNQPQHF; cdr3_nt: TGTGCCAGCAGGGACGGGGGGTACAATCAGCCCCAGCATTTT
v_call: TRBV7-3; d_call: TRBD1; j_call: TRBJ2-1; clone_size: NA; cdr3_aa: CASSLVTGANNEQFF; cdr3_nt: TGTGCCAGCAGCTTAGTAACAGGGGCTAATAATGAGCAGTTCTTC
v_call: TRBV12-3/TRBV12-4; d_call: NA; j_call: TRBJ1-2; clone_size: NA; cdr3_aa: CASSVRPDYGYTF; cdr3_nt: TGTGCCAGCAGTGTGAGACCGGACTATGGCTACACCTTC
v_call: TRBV5-1; d_call: TRBD2; j_call: TRBJ2-5; clone_size: few; cdr3_aa: CASSRGGNAETQYF; cdr3_nt: TGCGCCAGCAGTCGCGGGGGGAACGCAGAGACCCAGTACTTC
v_call: TRBV12-3/TRBV12-4; d_call: NA; j_call: TRBJ2-1; clone_size: many; cdr3_aa: CASSGNNEQFF; cdr3_nt: TGTGCCAGCAGTGGGAACAATGAGCAGTTCTTC
v_call: TRBV30; d_call: NA; j_call: TRBJ1-2; clone_size: NA; cdr3_aa: CAWTGNHYGYTF; cdr3_nt: TGTGCCTGGACAGGGAATCATTATGGCTACACCTTC
v_call: TRBV27; d_call: NA; j_call: TRBJ2-1; clone_size: few; cdr3_aa: CASSLSWRAGQFF; cdr3_nt: TGTGCCAGCAGTTTATCGTGGAGGGCGGGGCAGTTCTTC
v_call: TRBV21-1; d_call: NA; j_call: TRBJ1-5; clone_size: NA; cdr3_aa: CASSNLRGINQPQHF; cdr3_nt: TGTGCCAGCAGCAATTTGAGGGGAATTAATCAGCCCCAGCATTTT
v_call: TRBV20-1; d_call: TRBD1; j_call: TRBJ1-1; clone_size: NA; cdr3_aa: CSARGDQGATTEAFF; cdr3_nt: TGCAGTGCTAGGGGCGATCAGGGGGCGACGACTGAAGCTTTCTTT
v_call: TRBV29-1; d_call: NA; j_call: TRBJ1-2; clone_size: NA; cdr3_aa: CSVDRGGYTF; cdr3_nt: TGCAGCGTTGACAGGGGTGGCTACACCTTC